This T cell receptor beta chain was captured by sequencing in a study of T cells in Graves' hyperthyroidism and ophthalmopathy. On this clonotype itself: Its antigen remains unidentified.

No ophthalmopathy progression within 18 months constituted stable Graves' hyperthyroidism. Diagnoses were established using clinical symptoms, serum thyroxine and TRAb, thyroid ultrasound and orbital computed tomography. The CDR3 regions of TCR beta were amplified from RNA transcripts. An initial round of RT-PCR targeting the TCR CDR3 relied on the HTBI primer set. TCRdb re-analysed the multiplex PCR reads in MiXCR, keeping a single row per CDR3 protein. The profile covers about 400,000 distinct CDR3 sequences, with around 25% appearing a single time and 73% taken by the ten largest. Germline values: CDR1 SEHNR, CDR2 FQNEAQ (reference sequence). The V end lost 5 bases, the J end lost 1 base, and 21 bases lay between the germline ends. The CDR3 covers 19 residues. General study points: Ophthalmopathy cases were set apart from stable hyperthyroidism by a 13 V-J model.

The sequence derives from a man aged 45-65 years with Graves' hyperthyroidism. Sequencing used blood. The V call is TRBV7-9, the J call TRBJ2-6; perhaps TRBD1 as D (6 bases). The CDR3 coding sequence is TGTGCCAGCAGCCGCGCGGGTTGGGGGCGCTGGTCTGGGGCCAACGTCCTGACTTTC. This codes for CASSRAGWGRWSGANVLTF. Complete variable domain (other parts from reference TRBV7-9 and TRBJ2-6): DTGVSQNPRHKITKRGQNVTFRCDPISEHNRLYWYRQTLGQGPEFLTYFQNEAQLEKSRLLSDRFSAERPKGSFSTLEIQRTEQGDSAMYLCASSRAGWGRWSGANVLTFGAGSRLTVL.